This T cell receptor beta chain was sequenced during a study of shared clonotypes between healthy human individuals. TCRdb keeps only in-frame clones here, not all; method: immunoSEQ multiplex PCR. The sample lists about 520,000 clones, more than 65% occurring once. This CDR3 spans 17 amino acids. V was clipped by 3 bases and J by 5 bases, with 24 bases between them. CDR1 is SGHRS, CDR2 YFSETQ, per germline. The sample was PBMCs. This receptor was identified in a woman between 40 and 50 years old in good health. Some clones in this sample may be carry-over from other donors' samples. The chain recombines TRBV5-1 with TRBJ2-7; D gene ambiguous. This CDR3 reads CASSSSLHWTAVNEQYF. In DNA form, the CDR3 reads TGCGCCAGCAGCTCCTCTTTACACTGGACCGCCGTGAACGAGCAGTACTTC.